These 12 T cell receptor beta chains share one sample of origin, sequenced in a study of cytomegalovirus exposure and HLA in healthy donors. Amplification used 60 Vbeta primers and 13 Jbeta primers. Here immunoSEQ multiplex PCR was the method, and the copy in TCRdb shows in-frame clones only, minus some. The listing records about 130,000 clones. Sequencing used PBMCs. Source of these receptors: an older woman in good health and CMV-seronegative.

The V and J genes are TRBV5-1 and TRBJ2-7; TRBD2 aligns across 8 bases. The CDR3 covers 13 residues. Germline V gives CDR1 SGHRS, CDR2 YFSETQ. The junction had 5 bases not matched to a gene; V was cut back by 7 bases and J by 2 bases. The CDR3 bases are TGCGCCAGCCATTCGGGGGGGACCTACGAGCAGTACTTC. It translates to CASHSGGTYEQYF.

The chain is built from TRBV12-5 and TRBJ1-1; D is possibly TRBD1 (6 bases). In germline, CDR1 is LGHNT, CDR2 FRNRAP. Trimming removed 3 bases from V and 1 base from J, with 12 bases in between. There are 15 residues in the CDR3. The CDR3 nucleotides are TGTGCTAGTGGTTTCTGGCAGGGACAGAACACTGAAGCTTTCTTT. This sequence encodes CASGFWQGQNTEAFF.

This chain connects TRBV29-1 to TRBJ1-2, with 7 bases lining up with TRBD1. The CDR3 has 13 residues. With V trimmed by 8 bases and J by 2 bases, 8 bases remained unmatched. The germline V gene encodes CDR1 SQVTM and CDR2 ANQGSEA. The CDR3 spells CSIAQGVNYGYTF. CDR3 coding DNA: TGCAGCATTGCCCAGGGGGTCAACTATGGCTACACCTTC.

The chain links TRBV9 to TRBJ1-3, with D perhaps TRBD1 (5 bases). CDR1 SGDLS and CDR2 YYNGEE come from the germline V gene. V lost 1 base, J lost 0 bases, and 8 bases lay in between. The length of the CDR3 is 15 residues. CDR3 sequence: CASSVTGLSGNTIYF. The CDR3 DNA reads TGTGCCAGCAGCGTAACAGGCCTCTCTGGAAACACCATATATTTT.

This rearrangement joins TRBV19 to TRBJ1-3; D is ambiguous. The CDR3 is 15 amino acids. Germline CDR1 reads LNHDA; CDR2 reads SQIVND (reference sequence). V lost 5 bases and J 0 bases, leaving 11 bases between the germline ends. In DNA, the CDR3 is TGTGCCAGTAGTCAATTGGCTCACTCTGGAAACACCATATATTTT. Its protein is CASSQLAHSGNTIYF.

The chain carries TRBV11-2 and TRBJ2-2; 7 nucleotides match TRBD1. The V gene's germline CDR1 is SGHAT and CDR2 FQNNGV. V lost 4 bases, J lost 1 base, and 3 bases stayed unmatched. The CDR3 sequence is 15 residues long. CDR3 protein: CASSSRDRNTGELFF. DNA of the CDR3: TGTGCCAGCAGCTCCCGGGACAGGAACACCGGGGAGCTGTTTTTT.

Note on this clone: The CDR3 carries no conserved terminal phenylalanine or tryptophan, so it likely arises from a read error. Because the CDR3's place on the DNA is in doubt, the DNA is left out and the CDR3 is given as listed by TCRdb. CDR3: CASRPGAGVYI. The chain is built from TRBV2 and TRBJ2-7; the DNA was not used to check the table's D call, TRBD2. The CDR3 is 11 amino acids in total, end residues counted. The germline CDR1 and CDR2 sequences are SNHLY and FYNNEI.

J is TRBJ2-7 and V is TRBV7-8, with D possibly being TRBD2 (6 bases). V was cut by 5 bases and J by 3 bases, with 20 bases left in between. The CDR3 length is 16 residues. The germline V gene has CDR1 SGHVS and CDR2 FQNEAQ. CDR3: CASSPPFRVGGYEQYF. DNA of the CDR3: TGTGCCAGCAGCCCACCATTTAGGGTGGGGGGCTACGAGCAGTACTTC.

V usage is TRBV18 and J usage is TRBJ2-2; 9 bases are a match to TRBD1. Germline lookup yields CDR1 KGHSH and CDR2 LQKENI. The CDR3 contains 17 residues. J lost 0 bases, V lost 3 bases, and 5 bases had no gene match. CDR3 DNA sequence: TGTGCCAGCTCACCCCCGGGACAGGGTACGAACACCGGGGAGCTGTTTTTT. Its protein is CASSPPGQGTNTGELFF.

The rearrangement uses TRBV29-1 and TRBJ1-5; maybe TRBD1 (5 bases). Trimming left V 2 bases short and J 7 bases short, with 12 bases between. The CDR3 spans 13 residues. Germline CDR1 SQVTM, CDR2 ANQGSEA. DNA of the CDR3: TGCAGCGTTGAATATCAGGGAGGGCAGCCCCAGCATTTT. This codes for CSVEYQGGQPQHF.

V and J are TRBV20-1 and TRBJ2-5, with D perhaps matching TRBD1 (5 bases). The CDR3 runs to 11 residues. Trimming left V 6 bases short and J 5 bases short, with 10 bases between. Per the germline V gene, CDR1 is DFQATT and CDR2 is SNEGSKA (reference sequence). Here the CDR3 DNA reads TGCAGTGCGGACATCTCGGAGACCCAGTACTTC. Encoded protein: CSADISETQYF.

This rearrangement joins TRBV9 to TRBJ2-1; 8 nucleotides align to TRBD1. Looked up from germline, CDR1 is SGDLS and CDR2 is YYNGEE. The CDR3 has 16 residues. The V and J ends lost 3 bases and 2 bases, in that order; junction bases with no gene match: 7. The CDR3 here is CASSDRQGSTYNEQFF. Written as DNA, the CDR3 is TGTGCCAGCAGCGACCGACAGGGGTCTACCTACAATGAGCAGTTCTTC.